Listed below are T cell receptor beta chains from one sample, sequenced in a study of blood T cell repertoires in COVID-19. Sequenced by immunoSEQ multiplex PCR; TCRdb stores in-frame clones only, minus some. Found here are 120,000 to 150,000 clones, 85% to 90% of them singletons; the top ten hold 30% to 45%. The material sequenced was peripheral blood. The origin of the receptors is a man between 50 and 59 years old who had recovered from COVID-19. Each CDR3 is given with its conserved first and last residue. Each record gives: J gene, clone size, V gene, D gene, CDR3 protein, CDR3 DNA. D genes are given only for firm matches. Part of the rows lack a size; the others show once, few, many or a class for expanded clones.

J gene: TRBJ1-3
clone size: -
V gene: TRBV2
D gene: -
CDR3 protein: CASSDTAAGNTIYF
CDR3 DNA: TGTGCCAGCAGCGACACCGCCGCTGGAAACACCATATATTTT

J gene: TRBJ1-2
clone size: -
V gene: TRBV28
D gene: TRBD1
CDR3 protein: CATPGTELYGYTF
CDR3 DNA: TGTGCCACTCCCGGGACAGAATTATATGGCTACACCTTC

J gene: TRBJ1-4
clone size: -
V gene: TRBV7-2
D gene: -
CDR3 protein: CASSSGVNEKLFF
CDR3 DNA: TGTGCCAGCAGCTCAGGGGTGAATGAAAAACTGTTTTTT

J gene: TRBJ2-3
clone size: -
V gene: TRBV6-2/TRBV6-3
D gene: TRBD2
CDR3 protein: CASSYPSGGRPGTQYF
CDR3 DNA: TGTGCCAGCAGTTACCCCAGCGGGGGCCGACCCGGTACGCAGTATTTT

J gene: TRBJ2-5
clone size: -
V gene: TRBV10-3
D gene: TRBD2
CDR3 protein: CAISGTSGQETQYF
CDR3 DNA: TGTGCCATCAGTGGGACTAGCGGTCAAGAGACCCAGTACTTC

J gene: TRBJ1-2
clone size: -
V gene: TRBV28
D gene: TRBD1
CDR3 protein: CASRGQGVNYGYTF
CDR3 DNA: TGTGCCAGCAGGGGACAGGGAGTCAACTATGGCTACACCTTC

J gene: TRBJ2-7
clone size: -
V gene: TRBV10-3
D gene: -
CDR3 protein: CAISPSGGKYEQYF
CDR3 DNA: TGTGCCATCAGTCCCTCCGGGGGTAAATACGAGCAGTACTTC

J gene: TRBJ2-7
clone size: once
V gene: TRBV19
D gene: -
CDR3 protein: CASSIGLRRTYEQYF
CDR3 DNA: TGTGCCAGTAGTATAGGGCTCAGGCGAACCTACGAGCAGTACTTC

J gene: TRBJ2-7
clone size: -
V gene: TRBV9
D gene: TRBD2
CDR3 protein: CASSFRGAGGLGEQYF
CDR3 DNA: TGTGCCAGCAGCTTCCGAGGAGCGGGGGGATTAGGCGAGCAGTACTTC

J gene: TRBJ1-2
clone size: -
V gene: TRBV15
D gene: TRBD1
CDR3 protein: CATSRTGGVKNYGYTF
CDR3 DNA: TGTGCCACCAGCAGGACAGGGGGCGTCAAAAACTATGGCTACACCTTC

J gene: TRBJ2-7
clone size: -
V gene: TRBV19
D gene: TRBD1
CDR3 protein: CASSGTGGARAREQYF
CDR3 DNA: TGTGCCAGTTCCGGGACAGGGGGCGCTCGGGCCCGGGAGCAGTACTTC

J gene: TRBJ2-7
clone size: -
V gene: TRBV7-9
D gene: TRBD1
CDR3 protein: CASSFSDRGLYEQYF
CDR3 DNA: TGTGCCAGCAGCTTCAGCGACAGGGGGCTCTACGAGCAGTACTTC

J gene: TRBJ1-5
clone size: -
V gene: TRBV6-2/TRBV6-3
D gene: TRBD1
CDR3 protein: CASSNPQTGVQPQHF
CDR3 DNA: TGTGCCAGCAGTAACCCCCAGACAGGGGTCCAGCCCCAGCATTTT

J gene: TRBJ2-6
clone size: -
V gene: TRBV7-2
D gene: TRBD2
CDR3 protein: CASSSRTSLSSGANVLTF
CDR3 DNA: TGTGCCAGCAGCTCCCGGACTAGCTTGAGCTCTGGGGCCAACGTCCTGACTTTC

J gene: TRBJ1-5
clone size: -
V gene: TRBV7-2
D gene: TRBD1
CDR3 protein: CASSFRTGIDFRPQHF
CDR3 DNA: TGTGCCAGCAGCTTTAGGACAGGGATTGATTTTCGGCCCCAGCATTTT

J gene: TRBJ2-1
clone size: once
V gene: TRBV11-2
D gene: TRBD2
CDR3 protein: CASSLPLGLAGYNEQFF
CDR3 DNA: TGTGCCAGCAGCCTTCCCCTAGGACTAGCGGGGTACAATGAGCAGTTCTTC

J gene: TRBJ1-3
clone size: -
V gene: TRBV13
D gene: -
CDR3 protein: CASRRKDSSGNTIYF
CDR3 DNA: TGTGCCAGCAGACGGAAGGACAGCTCTGGAAACACCATATATTTT

J gene: TRBJ1-2
clone size: -
V gene: TRBV30
D gene: TRBD1
CDR3 protein: CAWTFRGADGYTF
CDR3 DNA: TGTGCCTGGACGTTCAGGGGGGCAGATGGCTACACCTTC

J gene: TRBJ2-6
clone size: -
V gene: TRBV19
D gene: -
CDR3 protein: CASSIYPQGSGANVLTF
CDR3 DNA: TGTGCCAGTAGTATATACCCACAGGGTAGTGGGGCCAACGTCCTGACTTTC

J gene: TRBJ2-2
clone size: -
V gene: TRBV9
D gene: TRBD2
CDR3 protein: CASSVGASGETGELFF
CDR3 DNA: TGTGCCAGCAGCGTAGGGGCTAGCGGGGAAACCGGGGAGCTGTTTTTT

J gene: TRBJ2-1
clone size: -
V gene: TRBV6-1
D gene: TRBD2
CDR3 protein: CASSEARTSGGGSYNEQFF
CDR3 DNA: TGTGCCAGCAGTGAAGCGCGAACTAGCGGGGGGGGGTCCTACAATGAGCAGTTCTTC

J gene: TRBJ1-5
clone size: -
V gene: TRBV6-5
D gene: -
CDR3 protein: CASTTVSNQPQHF
CDR3 DNA: TGTGCCAGCACGACAGTTAGCAATCAGCCCCAGCATTTT

J gene: TRBJ1-1
clone size: -
V gene: TRBV5-1
D gene: TRBD1
CDR3 protein: CASRTTGGLYTEAFF
CDR3 DNA: TGCGCCAGCAGGACGACAGGGGGTTTGTACACTGAAGCTTTCTTT

J gene: TRBJ1-2
clone size: -
V gene: TRBV5-1
D gene: -
CDR3 protein: CASSLAAGPHGYTF
CDR3 DNA: TGCGCCAGCAGCTTGGCGGCAGGTCCACATGGCTACACCTTC

J gene: TRBJ2-7
clone size: -
V gene: TRBV5-8
D gene: -
CDR3 protein: CASSPQIGGVRDEQYF
CDR3 DNA: TGTGCCAGCAGCCCCCAAATCGGAGGGGTGAGAGACGAGCAGTACTTC

J gene: TRBJ1-2
clone size: -
V gene: TRBV6-5
D gene: TRBD1
CDR3 protein: CASSSLPGGNGYTF
CDR3 DNA: TGTGCCAGCAGTTCCCTTCCAGGGGGCAATGGCTACACCTTC

J gene: TRBJ2-7
clone size: -
V gene: TRBV6-2/TRBV6-3
D gene: -
CDR3 protein: CASSPVLGGYEQYF
CDR3 DNA: TGTGCCAGCAGCCCCGTGCTGGGGGGCTACGAGCAGTACTTC

J gene: TRBJ2-3
clone size: -
V gene: TRBV15
D gene: -
CDR3 protein: CATSRGTGYRTDTQYF
CDR3 DNA: TGTGCCACCAGCAGAGGAACAGGGTATAGGACAGATACGCAGTATTTT

J gene: TRBJ2-1
clone size: -
V gene: TRBV4-1
D gene: TRBD1
CDR3 protein: CASSRISTGIPYNEQFF
CDR3 DNA: TGCGCCAGCAGCCGGATATCGACAGGGATCCCCTACAATGAGCAGTTCTTC

J gene: TRBJ2-7
clone size: -
V gene: TRBV7-2
D gene: TRBD1
CDR3 protein: CASSQDRTGMDEQYF
CDR3 DNA: TGTGCCAGCAGTCAAGATCGGACAGGGATGGACGAGCAGTACTTC

J gene: TRBJ1-5
clone size: -
V gene: TRBV4-3
D gene: -
CDR3 protein: CASSQDAGANQPQHF
CDR3 DNA: TGCGCCAGCAGCCAAGATGCAGGGGCCAATCAGCCCCAGCATTTT

J gene: TRBJ1-2
clone size: -
V gene: TRBV6-5
D gene: TRBD1
CDR3 protein: CASSSPGQANYGYTF
CDR3 DNA: TGTGCCAGCAGTTCCCCGGGACAGGCTAACTATGGCTACACCTTC

J gene: TRBJ2-3
clone size: -
V gene: TRBV19
D gene: TRBD2
CDR3 protein: CASSMVSGGAIDTQYF
CDR3 DNA: TGTGCCAGTAGTATGGTGAGCGGGGGGGCAATAGATACGCAGTATTTT

J gene: TRBJ1-1
clone size: -
V gene: TRBV9
D gene: -
CDR3 protein: CASTELGTPRPYMNTEAFF
CDR3 DNA: TGTGCCAGCACCGAATTAGGGACACCCAGACCTTACATGAACACTGAAGCTTTCTTT

J gene: TRBJ2-4
clone size: -
V gene: TRBV7-3
D gene: -
CDR3 protein: CASSPSTGAGNIQYF
CDR3 DNA: TGTGCCAGCAGCCCGTCCACGGGCGCGGGAAACATTCAGTACTTC

J gene: TRBJ1-5
clone size: -
V gene: TRBV2
D gene: -
CDR3 protein: CASSETGPRYSNQPQHF
CDR3 DNA: TGTGCCAGCAGTGAAACAGGGCCTAGATATAGCAATCAGCCCCAGCATTTT